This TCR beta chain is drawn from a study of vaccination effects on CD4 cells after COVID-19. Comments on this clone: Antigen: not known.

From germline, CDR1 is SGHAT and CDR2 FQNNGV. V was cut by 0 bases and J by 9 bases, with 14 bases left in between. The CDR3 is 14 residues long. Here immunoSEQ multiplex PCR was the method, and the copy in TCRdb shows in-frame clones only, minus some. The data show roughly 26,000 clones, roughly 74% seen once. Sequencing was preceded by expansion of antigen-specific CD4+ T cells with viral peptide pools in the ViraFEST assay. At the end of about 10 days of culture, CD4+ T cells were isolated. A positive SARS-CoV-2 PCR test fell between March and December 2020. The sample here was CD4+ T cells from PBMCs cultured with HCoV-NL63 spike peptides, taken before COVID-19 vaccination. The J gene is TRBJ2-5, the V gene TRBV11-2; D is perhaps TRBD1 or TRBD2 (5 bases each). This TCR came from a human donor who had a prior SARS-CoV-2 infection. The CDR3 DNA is TGTGCCAGCAGCTTAGACCGGGACCGTGGTGCCCAGTACTTC. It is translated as CASSLDRDRGAQYF.